One and the same sample provided the 14 T cell receptor beta chains below, sequenced in a study of T cell responses to AZD1222 COVID-19 vaccine. Libraries were prepared by immunoSEQ multiplex PCR; TCRdb keeps only in-frame clonotypes and omits some of them. The data show about 120,000 clones, roughly 92% seen once. Sequenced material: peripheral blood, taken on day 0 of AZD1222 vaccination. The receptors stem from an adult in good health.

J is TRBJ1-1 and V is TRBV3-1 (or the pseudogene TRBV3-2); D ambiguous. V was shortened by 1 base and J by 0 bases, with 9 bases between the two germline ends. Looked up from germline, CDR1 is LGHDT and CDR2 is YNNKEL (reference sequence). The CDR3 runs to 15 residues. For the CDR3, the DNA is TGTGCCAGCAGCCAAGGGATAGCGATGAACACTGAAGCTTTCTTT. Amino acids: CASSQGIAMNTEAFF.

V is TRBV5-1 and J is TRBJ1-1; D gene ambiguous. CDR1 is SGHRS, CDR2 YFSETQ, per germline. Trimming pared 6 bases from V and 0 bases from J, leaving 3 bases between. This CDR3 is 11 amino acids long. The CDR3 region is CASKLNTEAFF. The CDR3 DNA reads TGCGCCAGCAAACTGAACACTGAAGCTTTCTTT.

Turning to this clone: Other DNA sequences in the sample encode the same CDR3. The V call is TRBV2, the J call TRBJ1-1, with TRBD1 matching over 7 bases. The ends lost 6 bases at V and 2 bases at J; junction bases unmatched: 3. The germline gives CDR1 SNHLY, CDR2 FYNNEI. This CDR3 has 13 amino acids. CDR3 in amino acids: CASRGQLNTEAFF. CDR3 nucleotides: TGTGCCAGCAGGGGACAGTTAAACACTGAAGCTTTCTTT.

The chain is built from TRBV24-1 and TRBJ1-2; 12 positions agree with TRBD1. V was pared by 4 bases and J by 7 bases, with 6 bases of the junction left unmatched. The V gene's germline CDR1 is KGHDR and CDR2 SFDVKD. CDR3 length: 15 residues. The DNA of the CDR3 is TGTGCCACCAGTGAGCCGGGACAGGGGGCAAGTGGCTACACCTTC. It yields the protein CATSEPGQGASGYTF.

The chain has TRBV5-1 and TRBJ2-6, with D hard to call. This CDR3 contains 16 residues. V lost 0 bases to trimming and J lost 0 bases, with 7 bases between them. Germline CDR1 is SGHRS and CDR2 is YFSETQ. The CDR3 sequence: CASSLALDSGANVLTF. Here the CDR3 DNA reads TGCGCCAGCAGCTTGGCCTTAGACTCTGGGGCCAACGTCCTGACTTTC.

This clone was seen a handful of times. DNA for the CDR3: TGTGCCAGTAGTACCCCCCGGGGGGGACGGAAGAACACTGAAGCTTTCTTT. Translating it yields CASSTPRGGRKNTEAFF. The V gene is TRBV19, the J gene TRBJ1-1, with D possibly matching TRBD1 (5 bases). Germline V gene data show CDR1 as LNHDA and CDR2 as SQIVND (reference sequence). V was pared by 4 bases and J by 1 base, with 19 bases between. The CDR3 runs to 17 residues.

The J gene is TRBJ1-1, the V gene TRBV30, with D possibly matching TRBD1 (6 bases). The CDR3 is 12 residues long. Looked up from germline, CDR1 is GTSNPN and CDR2 is SVGIG (reference sequence). The CDR3 bases are TGTGCGGAGGGGGGAGAGAACACTGAAGCTTTCTTT. Its translation is CAEGGENTEAFF.

The chain is built from TRBV3-1 (or the pseudogene TRBV3-2) and TRBJ1-1; D unresolved. V was shortened by 1 base and J by 4 bases, with 10 bases between the two germline ends. CDR1 is LGHDT, CDR2 YNNKEL, per germline (reference sequence). This CDR3 comprises 14 residues. The CDR3 DNA reads TGTGCCAGCAGCCAAGCCGACATTGGCACTGAAGCTTTCTTT. It codes for CASSQADIGTEAFF.

The CDR3 region is CASSQDASGTYNEQFF. The CDR3 DNA is TGCGCCAGCAGCCAAGATGCTAGCGGGACCTACAATGAGCAGTTCTTC. The rearrangement joins TRBV4-1 to TRBJ2-1; TRBD2 matches 9 bases. The length of the CDR3 is 16 residues. The germline V gene has CDR1 MGHRA and CDR2 YSYEKL. V lost 0 bases and J lost 2; bases outside the gene matches: 2.

The chain recombines TRBV6-6 with TRBJ2-7, with D perhaps matching TRBD1 (5 bases). With 0 bases removed from V and 6 bases from J, the gap between germline ends came to 15 bases. CDR3 length equals 15 residues. The V gene's germline CDR1 is MNHNY and CDR2 SVGAGI (reference sequence). The CDR3 coding sequence is TGTGCCAGCAGTTACTCGGGGCAGGGTTACAGCGAGCAGTACTTC. Translated: CASSYSGQGYSEQYF.

This rearrangement joins TRBV30 to TRBJ2-2; no firm D call. The V end lost 1 base, the J end lost 6 bases, and 15 bases lay between the germline ends. The CDR3 spans 15 residues. In germline, CDR1 is GTSNPN, CDR2 SVGIG (reference sequence). CDR3 DNA: TGTGCCTGGAGTGCCCCCCCGGTAGTCGCCGGGGAGCTGTTTTTT. It is translated as CAWSAPPVVAGELFF.

The chain has TRBV5-4 and TRBJ1-3, with 8 bases that match TRBD1. The CDR3 runs 16 residues. Per germline, CDR1 SGHNT and CDR2 YYREEE (reference sequence). V gave up 0 bases and J gave up 8 bases; unmatched junction bases: 10. The CDR3 reads CASSLVPDRVTDTIYF. Here the CDR3 DNA reads TGTGCCAGCAGCTTGGTTCCGGACAGGGTTACAGACACCATATATTTT.

Here the CDR3 DNA reads TGCGCCAGCAGTGCCAAGAACACTGAAGCTTTCTTT. Amino acids: CASSAKNTEAFF. The rearrangement uses TRBV10-2 and TRBJ1-1, with D hard to call. The V gene's germline CDR1 is WSHSY and CDR2 SAAADI. Trimming stripped 4 bases from V and 1 base from J, with 4 bases between. The CDR3 consists of 12 residues.

The rearrangement joins TRBV4-1 to TRBJ1-1; D not certain. Trimming shortened V by 0 bases and J by 8 bases, and 16 bases separated the two germline ends. There are 15 residues in the CDR3. Germline lookup yields CDR1 MGHRA and CDR2 YSYEKL. CDR3 amino acids: CASSQEWSMLGEAFF. The CDR3, as DNA: TGCGCCAGCAGCCAAGAATGGAGTATGCTAGGGGAAGCTTTCTTT.